This T cell receptor beta chain was sequenced for a study of early T cells in non-severe SARS-CoV-2 infection. Study summary: Sequencing used unsorted whole-blood bulk RNA, so chains lack pairing. Study conclusions and caveats: Comparison of clonotypes with VDJdb favored anti-spike CD8 responses while missing private and CD4 specificities.

The library protocol tagged individual cDNA molecules with unique molecular identifiers. TCRdb used MiXCR to reprocess the 5' RACE reads, holding one entry per CDR3 protein. The sample has 25,000 to 35,000 distinct CDR3 sequences, around 7% seen once. This clonotype showed up many times. Its antigen remains unknown. V was pared by 10 bases and J by 4 bases, with 13 bases of the junction left unmatched. Germline CDR1 reads SEHNR; CDR2 reads FQNEAQ (reference sequence). The CDR3 runs 15 residues. The V and J genes are TRBV7-9 and TRBJ2-1; 7 bases agree with TRBD2. The TCR was taken from an adult who was a healthcare worker with PCR-confirmed SARS-CoV-2 infection or an uninfected control (not recorded which). Sample: whole blood. CDR3 DNA sequence: TGTGCCACTAAGACCATGGCGGGAGTATACAATGAGCAGTTCTTC. Its protein product is CATKTMAGVYNEQFF. Drawing the rest from reference TRBV7-9 and TRBJ2-1, the complete variable domain is DTGVSQNPRHKITKRGQNVTFRCDPISEHNRLYWYRQTLGQGPEFLTYFQNEAQLEKSRLLSDRFSAERPKGSFSTLEIQRTEQGDSAMYLCATKTMAGVYNEQFFGPGTRLTVL.